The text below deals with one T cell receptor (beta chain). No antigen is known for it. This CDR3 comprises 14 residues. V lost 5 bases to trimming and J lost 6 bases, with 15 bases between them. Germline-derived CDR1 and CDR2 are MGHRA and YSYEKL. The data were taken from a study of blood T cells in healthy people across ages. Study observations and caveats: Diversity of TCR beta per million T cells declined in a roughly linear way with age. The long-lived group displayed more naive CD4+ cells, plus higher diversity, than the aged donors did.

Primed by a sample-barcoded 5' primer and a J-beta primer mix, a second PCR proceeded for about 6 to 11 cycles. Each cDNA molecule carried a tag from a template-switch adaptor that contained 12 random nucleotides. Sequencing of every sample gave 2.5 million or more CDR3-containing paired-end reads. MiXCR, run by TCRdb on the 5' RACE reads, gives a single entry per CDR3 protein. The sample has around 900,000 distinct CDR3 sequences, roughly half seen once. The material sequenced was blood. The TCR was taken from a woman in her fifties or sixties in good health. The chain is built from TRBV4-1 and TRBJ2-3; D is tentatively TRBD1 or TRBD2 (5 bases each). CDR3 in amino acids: CASSLSWDLDTQYF. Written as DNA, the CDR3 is TGCGCCAGCAGCTTGTCGTGGGACCTCGATACGCAGTATTTT.